The 29 T cell receptor beta chains presented below share a single source sample, sequenced in a study of CD8 T cells in cerebrospinal fluid in Alzheimer's disease. TCRdb reprocessed the 10x single-cell sequencing reads, with one entry per CDR3 protein and no DNA. This repertoire includes over 850 distinct CDR3 sequences. The source material was cerebrospinal fluid. These receptors came from a human donor in good health.

This clonotype ranks as medium-sized in terms of frequency. The chain couples TRBV14 to TRBJ1-1; TCRdb lists TRBD1, though no DNA is available to test this call. In germline, CDR1 is SGHDN, CDR2 FVKESK. This CDR3 contains 15 residues. The chain's CDR3 is CASSQWGHQNTEAFF.

This clonotype is labeled medium-sized based on frequency. This chain connects TRBV20-1 to TRBJ1-2; no DNA is available, so the TRBD1 call from TCRdb remains unchecked. From germline, CDR1 is DFQATT and CDR2 SNEGSKA (reference sequence). This CDR3 spans 13 amino acids. This CDR3 is CSAREDRSAGYTF.

Judged by frequency, this clonotype is medium-sized. The rearrangement uses TRBV19 and TRBJ1-5; TCRdb indicates TRBD1, and absent DNA this call remains unverified. The CDR3 is 15 residues long. Germline V lookup: CDR1 LNHDA, CDR2 SQIVND (reference sequence). The CDR3 protein is CASSIYRDSNQPQHF.

Its frequency marks this clonotype as medium-sized. The chain carries TRBV4-2 and TRBJ1-4. Germline lookup yields CDR1 LGHNA and CDR2 YNFKEQ. The CDR3 is made up of 14 amino acids. The CDR3 reads CASRWAASNEKLFF.

By frequency, this clonotype registers medium-sized. This chain uses TRBV27 with TRBJ1-5. Germline V gene data show CDR1 as MNHEY and CDR2 as SMNVEV (reference sequence). This CDR3 is 15 amino acids long. The CDR3 spells CASRSGGLTNQPQHF.

This clonotype registers medium-sized by frequency. This sequence joins TRBV20-1 and TRBJ2-4; TCRdb lists TRBD2, though no DNA is available to test this call. The CDR3 is 15 residues long. Germline V CDR1 and CDR2: DFQATT, SNEGSKA (reference sequence). CDR3 loop: CSVRVEAGAGNIQYF.

This clonotype is classed as medium-sized by frequency. The genes are TRBV11-3 and TRBJ1-5. This CDR3 is built from 16 residues. CDR1 SGHNT and CDR2 YENEEA come from the germline V gene. CDR3 region: CASSPTGWDSVEPQHF.

This clonotype is identified as medium-sized from frequency. This chain joins TRBV7-2 and TRBJ1-4. The CDR3 has 14 residues. Germline V gene sequence: CDR1 SGHTA, CDR2 FQGNSA. The CDR3 here is CASSLYGVNEKLFF.

This clonotype is labeled medium-sized based on frequency. The chain uses TRBV7-6 and TRBJ2-5; TCRdb outputs TRBD2, but without DNA this stays unchecked. The CDR3 length is 13 residues. Germline loops: CDR1 SGHVS, CDR2 FNYEAQ. The CDR3 sequence: CASSRGEKETQYF. The full variable domain, completed using reference TRBV7-6 and TRBJ2-5, is GAGVSQSPRYKVTKRGQDVALRCDPISGHVSLYWYRQALGQGPEFLTYFNYEAQQDKSGLPNDRFSAERPEGSISTLTIQRTEQRDSAMYRCASSRGEKETQYFGPGTRLLVL.

By frequency, this clonotype registers medium-sized (0.01 to 0.1%). The rearrangement uses TRBV2 and TRBJ1-6; the D call of TRBD1 rests on TCRdb alone, since no DNA is present to check it. Germline CDR1 is SNHLY and CDR2 is FYNNEI. This CDR3 comprises 13 residues. The CDR3 spells CASSSAGSSPLHF.

Judged by frequency, this clonotype is large. The chain links TRBV7-9 to TRBJ2-2; TCRdb reports TRBD1, a call that lacks DNA to check it against. The germline V gene has CDR1 SEHNR and CDR2 FQNEAQ (reference sequence). The CDR3 is made up of 13 amino acids. The CDR3 is CASEGANTGELFF.

V usage is TRBV4-2 and J usage is TRBJ1-6. Germline V lookup: CDR1 LGHNA, CDR2 YNFKEQ. The CDR3 has 16 amino acids. The CDR3 sequence is CASSPRGEAPDSPLHF.

This clonotype is classed as large (0.1 to 1%) by frequency. The CDR3 loop reads CASSVGNRGHSPLHF. The J gene is TRBJ1-6, the V gene TRBV9; there is no DNA to check the TCRdb D call of TRBD1. Looked up from germline, CDR1 is SGDLS and CDR2 is YYNGEE. The CDR3 length is 15 residues.

In terms of frequency, this clonotype is large. This chain links TRBV18 with TRBJ2-7; TCRdb selects TRBD2, and the lack of DNA leaves this call unchecked. This CDR3 is 13 amino acids long. From germline, CDR1 is KGHSH and CDR2 LQKENI. Here the CDR3 reads CASSIYGINEQYF.

This clonotype is identified as large (0.1 to 1%) from frequency. The J gene is TRBJ2-7, the V gene TRBV7-2; TCRdb lists TRBD1, though no DNA is available to test this call. The CDR3 runs 14 residues. The germline V gene has CDR1 SGHTA and CDR2 FQGNSA. This CDR3 reads CASSHGDATYEQYF.

This clonotype is medium-sized by frequency. The rearrangement links TRBV5-1 to TRBJ2-7; TCRdb returns TRBD2, unconfirmable since there is no DNA. This CDR3 is 15 amino acids long. Germline V lookup: CDR1 SGHRS, CDR2 YFSETQ. CDR3 sequence reads: CASSPGLAGAYEQYF.

According to its frequency, this clonotype is medium-sized. This sequence joins TRBV2 and TRBJ2-3. The germline gives CDR1 SNHLY, CDR2 FYNNEI. The CDR3 is 15 residues long. The CDR3 spells CASSQAGEQSDTQYF.

In terms of frequency, this clonotype is medium-sized. The rearrangement links TRBV7-2 to TRBJ2-7. The CDR3 is 16 amino acids. CDR1 and CDR2 from the germline V gene are SGHTA and FQGNSA. CDR3 amino acids: CASSLAFGQQTYEQYF. The variable domain in full, completed from reference TRBV7-2 and TRBJ2-7, reads GAGVSQSPSNKVTEKGKDVELRCDPISGHTALYWYRQSLGQGLEFLIYFQGNSAPDKSGLPSDRFSAERTGGSVSTLTIQRTQQEDSAVYLCASSLAFGQQTYEQYFGPGTRLTVT.

Considering frequency, this clonotype is large. The genes are TRBV10-3 and TRBJ2-7; the TRBD1 assignment by TCRdb is unverifiable without DNA. Germline values: CDR1 ENHRY, CDR2 SYGVKD. The CDR3 covers 13 residues. CDR3 amino acids: CAISAMTEDEQYF.

This clonotype shows up as large by frequency. The chain carries TRBV6-6 and TRBJ2-3; TCRdb proposes TRBD2, but this gene call is untestable without DNA. Germline CDR1 and CDR2: MNHNY and SVGAGI (reference sequence). The CDR3 extends over 13 amino acids. CDR3 loop: CASSRDSYSPQYF.

This clonotype counts as large by frequency. The V gene is TRBV28, the J gene TRBJ1-2; TCRdb proposes TRBD1, but this gene call is untestable without DNA. The germline V gene encodes CDR1 MDHEN and CDR2 SYDVKM. This CDR3 is built from 14 residues. CDR3 in amino acids: CASRTRVNNYGYTF.

This clonotype counts as large by frequency. The V gene is TRBV7-9, the J gene TRBJ1-2; TCRdb picks TRBD1, but there is no DNA to check that call. The V gene's germline CDR1 is SEHNR and CDR2 FQNEAQ (reference sequence). This CDR3 contains 18 residues. The CDR3 sequence is CASSSLSSLGQGAFGYTF.

This clonotype registers large by frequency. The CDR3 sequence is CASSGGQVREQYF. The chain has TRBV5-1 and TRBJ2-7; absent DNA, TCRdb's TRBD1 call cannot be checked. CDR3 length equals 13 residues. Germline V gene data show CDR1 as SGHRS and CDR2 as YFSETQ. Drawing the rest from reference TRBV5-1 and TRBJ2-7, the complete variable domain is KAGVTQTPRYLIKTRGQQVTLSCSPISGHRSVSWYQQTPGQGLQFLFEYFSETQRNKGNFPGRFSGRQFSNSRSEMNVSTLELGDSALYLCASSGGQVREQYFGPGTRLTVT.

This rearrangement joins TRBV5-1 to TRBJ2-5; TCRdb's assignment of TRBD1 cannot be checked, as there is no DNA. Germline V CDR1 and CDR2: SGHRS, YFSETQ. There are 15 residues in the CDR3. The CDR3: CASSLEPGSQETQYF.

Measured by frequency, this clonotype is large (0.1 to 1%). The rearrangement uses TRBV3-1 and TRBJ1-2. The germline V gene encodes CDR1 LGHDT and CDR2 YNNKEL (reference sequence). This CDR3 region has 14 residues. The CDR3 sequence: CASSQDRGRARYTF.

The chain links TRBV6-2 or TRBV6-3 to TRBJ2-4; TCRdb selects TRBD1, and the lack of DNA leaves this call unchecked. The V gene's germline CDR1 is MNHEY and CDR2 SVGEGT. The CDR3 has 18 amino acids. CDR3 amino acids: CASSPGQGRGTAKNIQYF.

This sequence joins TRBV6-1 and TRBJ2-1. CDR1 and CDR2 from the germline V gene are MNHNS and SASEGT. The CDR3 has 12 amino acids. This CDR3 is CASKPTASEQFF.

This clonotype is deemed large (0.1 to 1%) by its frequency. The chain combines TRBV5-1 with TRBJ2-7. The germline gives CDR1 SGHRS, CDR2 YFSETQ. CDR3 length equals 13 residues. CDR3 in amino acids: CASSLGGGAEQYF.

Considering frequency, this clonotype is medium-sized. The chain recombines TRBV5-1 with TRBJ1-6; with no DNA, the TCRdb D assignment of TRBD1 cannot be verified. CDR3 length: 15 amino acids. The germline V gene has CDR1 SGHRS and CDR2 YFSETQ. CDR3 sequence reads: CASSLGGWGNSPLHF.